Reported below is one T cell receptor (beta chain). Additional DNA sequences in this sample encode the identical CDR3. This sample stems from a study of shared clonotypes between healthy human individuals. V lost 2 bases and J lost 3; bases outside the gene matches: 3. The CDR3 is made up of 14 amino acids. In germline, CDR1 is SGHRS, CDR2 YFSETQ. Profiling relied on immunoSEQ multiplex PCR, and the TCRdb table lists in-frame clones only, not all of them. Of about 2.5 million clones listed, about 90% are singletons. The specimen sequenced was naive CD4+ T cells from PBMCs. Stated subset: CD45RA+ positively selected. J is TRBJ2-3 and V is TRBV5-1, with TRBD1 matching over 7 bases. The receptor comes from a man aged 18 to 29 in good health. Some clones in this sample may be carry-over from other donors' samples. The CDR3 nucleotides are TGCGCCAGCAGCTTCGGGACAGTTACAGATACGCAGTATTTT. Encoded protein: CASSFGTVTDTQYF.